The clone carrying this TCR beta chain has ten or more counts. Molecular barcoding with unique molecular identifiers was used for the TCRbeta library. MiXCR, run by TCRdb on the PCR reads, gives a single entry per CDR3 protein. This sample has over 200,000 distinct CDR3 sequences, with 8% to 9.5% found just once. This sample is part of a study of T-cell reconstitution after alpha-beta-depleted transplantation in children. Germline CDR1 and CDR2: SGHRS and YFSETQ. The length of the CDR3 is 12 residues. The V and J ends lost 5 bases and 4 bases respectively, with 9 bases between them. The TCR originated in a human donor who donated a stem cell graft to a child with acute lymphoblastic leukemia. The chain employs TRBV5-1 and TRBJ1-1; D may be TRBD1 (5 bases). Source: PBMCs from the stem cell graft donor, taken from the stem cell graft. For the CDR3, the DNA is TGCGCCAGCAGACCCGGGGCCACTGAAGCTTTCTTT. Translated: CASRPGATEAFF.